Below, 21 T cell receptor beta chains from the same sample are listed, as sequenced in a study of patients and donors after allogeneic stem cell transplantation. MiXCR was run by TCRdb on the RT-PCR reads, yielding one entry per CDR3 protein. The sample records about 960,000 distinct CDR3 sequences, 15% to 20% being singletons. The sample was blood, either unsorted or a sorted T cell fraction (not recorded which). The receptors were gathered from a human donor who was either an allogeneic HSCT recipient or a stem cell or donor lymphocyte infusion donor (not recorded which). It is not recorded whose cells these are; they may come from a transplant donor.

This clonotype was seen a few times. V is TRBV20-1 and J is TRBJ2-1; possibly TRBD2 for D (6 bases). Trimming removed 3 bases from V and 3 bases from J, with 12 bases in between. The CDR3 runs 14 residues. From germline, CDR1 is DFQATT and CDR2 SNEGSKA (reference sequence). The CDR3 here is CSASTSPNYNEQFF. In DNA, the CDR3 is TGCAGTGCTAGTACTAGCCCGAACTACAATGAGCAGTTCTTC.

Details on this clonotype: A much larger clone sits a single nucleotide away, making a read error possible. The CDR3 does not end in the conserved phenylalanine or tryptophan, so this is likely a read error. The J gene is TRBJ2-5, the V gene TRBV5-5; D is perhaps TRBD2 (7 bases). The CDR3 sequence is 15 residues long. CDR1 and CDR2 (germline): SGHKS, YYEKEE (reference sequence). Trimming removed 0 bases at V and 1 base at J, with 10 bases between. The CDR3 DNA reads TGTGCCAGCAGCTTGGGGGGGGGCTCCCAAGAGACCCAGTACCTC. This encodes CASSLGGGSQETQYL.

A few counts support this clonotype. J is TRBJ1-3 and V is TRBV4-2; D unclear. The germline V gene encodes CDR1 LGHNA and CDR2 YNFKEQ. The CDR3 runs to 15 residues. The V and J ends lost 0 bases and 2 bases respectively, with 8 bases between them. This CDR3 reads CASSQDTHAGNTIYF. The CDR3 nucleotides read TGTGCCAGCAGCCAAGATACCCACGCTGGAAACACCATATATTTT.

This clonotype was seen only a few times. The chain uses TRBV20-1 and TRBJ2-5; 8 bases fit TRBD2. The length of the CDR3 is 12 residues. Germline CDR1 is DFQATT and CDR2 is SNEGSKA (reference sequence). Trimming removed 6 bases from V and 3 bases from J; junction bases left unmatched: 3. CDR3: CSAGTRKETQYF. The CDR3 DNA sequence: TGCAGTGCGGGGACTAGGAAAGAGACCCAGTACTTC.

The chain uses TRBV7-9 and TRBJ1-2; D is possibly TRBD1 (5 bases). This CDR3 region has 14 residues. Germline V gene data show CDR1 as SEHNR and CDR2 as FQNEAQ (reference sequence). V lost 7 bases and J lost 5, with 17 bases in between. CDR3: CASTLGGTPYGYTF. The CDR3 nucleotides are TGTGCCAGCACCCTCGGGGGGACTCCTTATGGCTACACCTTC. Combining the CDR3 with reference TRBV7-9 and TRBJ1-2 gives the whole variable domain DTGVSQNPRHKITKRGQNVTFRCDPISEHNRLYWYRQTLGQGPEFLTYFQNEAQLEKSRLLSDRFSAERPKGSFSTLEIQRTEQGDSAMYLCASTLGGTPYGYTFGSGTRLTVV.

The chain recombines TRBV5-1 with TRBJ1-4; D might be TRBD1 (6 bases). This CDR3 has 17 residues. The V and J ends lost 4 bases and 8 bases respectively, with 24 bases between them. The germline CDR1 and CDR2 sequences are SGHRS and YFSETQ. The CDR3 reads CASSTGRNRVRGEKLFF. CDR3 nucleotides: TGCGCCAGCAGCACCGGCAGGAACCGGGTCAGGGGCGAAAAACTGTTTTTT. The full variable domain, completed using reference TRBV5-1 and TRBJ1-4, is KAGVTQTPRYLIKTRGQQVTLSCSPISGHRSVSWYQQTPGQGLQFLFEYFSETQRNKGNFPGRFSGRQFSNSRSEMNVSTLELGDSALYLCASSTGRNRVRGEKLFFGSGTQLSVL.

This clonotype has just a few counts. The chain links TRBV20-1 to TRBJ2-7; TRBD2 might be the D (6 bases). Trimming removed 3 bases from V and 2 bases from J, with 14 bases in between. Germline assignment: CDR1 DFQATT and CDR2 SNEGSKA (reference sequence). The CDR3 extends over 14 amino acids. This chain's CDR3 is CSARRDSYTYEQYF. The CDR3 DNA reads TGCAGTGCTAGGCGGGACTCCTACACCTACGAGCAGTACTTC.

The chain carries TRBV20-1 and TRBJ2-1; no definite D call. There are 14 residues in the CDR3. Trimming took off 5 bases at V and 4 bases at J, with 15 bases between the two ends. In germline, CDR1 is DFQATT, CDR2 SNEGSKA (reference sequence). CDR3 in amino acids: CSAERRLPYNEQFF. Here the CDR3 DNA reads TGCAGTGCTGAACGGCGCTTACCATACAATGAGCAGTTCTTC.

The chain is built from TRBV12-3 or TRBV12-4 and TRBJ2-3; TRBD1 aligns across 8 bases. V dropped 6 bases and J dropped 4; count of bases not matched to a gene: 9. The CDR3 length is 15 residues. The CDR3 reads CASSRTGLRPDTQYF. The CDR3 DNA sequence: TGTGCCAGCAGCCGGACAGGGCTGCGGCCAGATACGCAGTATTTT.

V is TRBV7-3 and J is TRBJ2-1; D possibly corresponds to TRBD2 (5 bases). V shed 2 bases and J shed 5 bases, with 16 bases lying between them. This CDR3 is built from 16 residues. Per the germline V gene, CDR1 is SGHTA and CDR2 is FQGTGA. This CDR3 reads CASSLFSPTNHNEQFF. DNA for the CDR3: TGTGCCAGCAGCTTATTTTCGCCGACTAATCACAATGAGCAGTTCTTC.

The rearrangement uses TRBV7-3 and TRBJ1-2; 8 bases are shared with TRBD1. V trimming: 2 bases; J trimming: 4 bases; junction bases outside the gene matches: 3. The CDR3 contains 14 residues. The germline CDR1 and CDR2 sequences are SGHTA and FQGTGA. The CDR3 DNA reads TGTGCCAGCAGCTTACAGGGGGCCATCTATGGCTACACCTTC. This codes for CASSLQGAIYGYTF.

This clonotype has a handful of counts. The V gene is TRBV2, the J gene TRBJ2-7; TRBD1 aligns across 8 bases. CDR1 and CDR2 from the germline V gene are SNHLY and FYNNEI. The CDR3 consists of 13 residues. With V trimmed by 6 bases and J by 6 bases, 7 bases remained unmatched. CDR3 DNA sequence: TGTGCCAGCAGGGTAGACAGGGGCGGCGAGCAGTACTTC. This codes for CASRVDRGGEQYF. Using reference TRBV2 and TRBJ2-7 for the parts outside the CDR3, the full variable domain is EPEVTQTPSHQVTQMGQEVILRCVPISNHLYFYWYRQILGQKVEFLVSFYNNEISEKSEIFDDQFSVERPDGSNFTLKIRSTKLEDSAMYFCASRVDRGGEQYFGPGTRLTVT.

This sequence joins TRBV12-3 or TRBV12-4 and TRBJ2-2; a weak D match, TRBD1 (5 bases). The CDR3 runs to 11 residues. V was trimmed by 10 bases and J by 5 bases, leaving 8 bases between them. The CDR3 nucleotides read TGTGCCATCCAGGGTACCGGGGAGCTGTTTTTT. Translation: CAIQGTGELFF.

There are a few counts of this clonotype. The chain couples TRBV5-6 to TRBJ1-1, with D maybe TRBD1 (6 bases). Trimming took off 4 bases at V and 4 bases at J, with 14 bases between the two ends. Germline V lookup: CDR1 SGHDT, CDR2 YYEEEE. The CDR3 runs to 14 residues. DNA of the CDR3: TGTGCCAGCAGCCGAAGGGGGGCTTCCACTGAAGCTTTCTTT. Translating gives CASSRRGASTEAFF.

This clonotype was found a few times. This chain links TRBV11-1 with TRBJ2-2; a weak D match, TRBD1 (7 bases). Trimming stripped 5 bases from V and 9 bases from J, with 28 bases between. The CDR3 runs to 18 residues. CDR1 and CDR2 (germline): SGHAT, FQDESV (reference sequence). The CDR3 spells CASSPSQGGTSKPRELFF. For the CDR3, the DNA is TGTGCCAGCAGCCCCAGCCAGGGGGGTACGTCAAAGCCGAGGGAGCTGTTTTTT.

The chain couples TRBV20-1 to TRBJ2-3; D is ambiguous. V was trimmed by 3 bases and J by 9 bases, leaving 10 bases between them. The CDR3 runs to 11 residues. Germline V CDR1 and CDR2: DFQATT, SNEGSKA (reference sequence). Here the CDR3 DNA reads TGCAGTGCTAGTAGGCCCGCGACGCAGTATTTT. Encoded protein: CSASRPATQYF.

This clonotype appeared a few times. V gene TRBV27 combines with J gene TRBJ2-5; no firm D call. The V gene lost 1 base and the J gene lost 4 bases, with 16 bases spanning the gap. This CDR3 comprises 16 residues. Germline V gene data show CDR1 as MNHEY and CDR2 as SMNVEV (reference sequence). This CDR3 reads CASSLLPEAGPETQYF. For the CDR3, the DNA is TGTGCCAGCAGTTTATTACCTGAGGCAGGTCCAGAGACCCAGTACTTC.

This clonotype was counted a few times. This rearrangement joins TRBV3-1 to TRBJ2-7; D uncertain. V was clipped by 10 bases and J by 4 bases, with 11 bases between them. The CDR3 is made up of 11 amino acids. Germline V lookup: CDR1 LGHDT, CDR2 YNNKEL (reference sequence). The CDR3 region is CATEDRYEQYF. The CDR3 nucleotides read TGTGCCACCGAGGATAGGTACGAGCAGTACTTC.

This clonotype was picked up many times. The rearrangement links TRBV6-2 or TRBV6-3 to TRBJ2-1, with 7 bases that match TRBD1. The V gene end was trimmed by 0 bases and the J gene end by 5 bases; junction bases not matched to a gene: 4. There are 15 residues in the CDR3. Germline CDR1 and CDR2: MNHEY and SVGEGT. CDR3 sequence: CASSYSGTAHNEQFF. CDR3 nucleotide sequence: TGTGCCAGCAGTTACTCGGGGACAGCTCACAATGAGCAGTTCTTC.

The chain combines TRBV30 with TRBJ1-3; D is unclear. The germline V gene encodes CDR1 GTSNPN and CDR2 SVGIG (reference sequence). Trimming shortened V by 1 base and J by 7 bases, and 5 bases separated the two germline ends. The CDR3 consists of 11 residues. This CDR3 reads CAWSGLNTIYF. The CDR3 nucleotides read TGTGCCTGGAGTGGGCTGAACACCATATATTTT.

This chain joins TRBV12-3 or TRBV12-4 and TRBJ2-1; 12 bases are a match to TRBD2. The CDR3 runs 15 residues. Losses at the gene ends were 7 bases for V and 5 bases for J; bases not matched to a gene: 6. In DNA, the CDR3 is TGTGCCAGCACGAGGACTAGCGGGAACCACAATGAGCAGTTCTTC. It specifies CASTRTSGNHNEQFF.